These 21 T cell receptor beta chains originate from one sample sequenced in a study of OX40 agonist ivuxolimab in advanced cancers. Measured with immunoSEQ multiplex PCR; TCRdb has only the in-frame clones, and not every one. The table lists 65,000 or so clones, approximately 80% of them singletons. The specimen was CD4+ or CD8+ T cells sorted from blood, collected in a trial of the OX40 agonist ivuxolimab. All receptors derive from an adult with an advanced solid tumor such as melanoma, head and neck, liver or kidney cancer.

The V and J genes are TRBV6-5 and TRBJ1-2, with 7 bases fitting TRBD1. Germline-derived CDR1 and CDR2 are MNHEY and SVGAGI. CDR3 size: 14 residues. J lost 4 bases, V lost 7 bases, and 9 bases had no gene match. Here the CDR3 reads CASKNRGGTYGYTF. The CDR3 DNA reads TGTGCCAGCAAAAACAGGGGCGGGACCTATGGCTACACCTTC.

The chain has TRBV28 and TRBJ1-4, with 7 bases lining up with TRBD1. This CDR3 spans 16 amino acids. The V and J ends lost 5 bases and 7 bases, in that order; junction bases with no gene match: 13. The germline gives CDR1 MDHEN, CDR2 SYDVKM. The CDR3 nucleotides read TGTGCCAGCAGTGGGGTGGAGGGGGCTAGGTTTGAAAAACTGTTTTTT. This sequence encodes CASSGVEGARFEKLFF.

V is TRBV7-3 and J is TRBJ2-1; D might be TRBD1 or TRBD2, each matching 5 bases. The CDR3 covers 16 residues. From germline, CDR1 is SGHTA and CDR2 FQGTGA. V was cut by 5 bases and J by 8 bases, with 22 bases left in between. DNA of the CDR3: TGTGCCAGCAGCGCAACCGGGACCGCGCCTGCTGATGAGCAGTTCTTC. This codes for CASSATGTAPADEQFF.

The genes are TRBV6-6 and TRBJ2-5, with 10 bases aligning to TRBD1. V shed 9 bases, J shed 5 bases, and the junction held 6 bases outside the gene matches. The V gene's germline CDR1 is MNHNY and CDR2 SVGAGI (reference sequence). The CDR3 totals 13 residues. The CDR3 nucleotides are TGTGCCAGTGACAGGGGGCGTTGGGAGACCCAGTACTTC. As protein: CASDRGRWETQYF.

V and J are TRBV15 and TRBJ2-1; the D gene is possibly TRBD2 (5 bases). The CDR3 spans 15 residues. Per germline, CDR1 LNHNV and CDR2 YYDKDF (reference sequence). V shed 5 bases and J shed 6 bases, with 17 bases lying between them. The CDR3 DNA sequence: TGTGCCACCAGCCCCTGGGGAGTAGGGCTCAATGAGCAGTTCTTC. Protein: CATSPWGVGLNEQFF.

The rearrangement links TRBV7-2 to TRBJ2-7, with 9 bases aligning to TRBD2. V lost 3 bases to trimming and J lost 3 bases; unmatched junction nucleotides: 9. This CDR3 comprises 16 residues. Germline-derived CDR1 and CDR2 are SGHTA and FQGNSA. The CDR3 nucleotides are TGTGCCAGCAGCTTGGCTCAGCGGGGGGCCATCTACGAGCAGTACTTC. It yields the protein CASSLAQRGAIYEQYF.

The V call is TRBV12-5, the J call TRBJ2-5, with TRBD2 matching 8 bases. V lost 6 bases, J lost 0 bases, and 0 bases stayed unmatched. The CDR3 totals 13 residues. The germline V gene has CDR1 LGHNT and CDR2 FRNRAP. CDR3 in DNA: TGTGCTAGTGGGCGGGGGGACCAAGAGACCCAGTACTTC. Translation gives CASGRGDQETQYF. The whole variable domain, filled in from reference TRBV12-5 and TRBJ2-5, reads DARVTQTPRHKVTEMGQEVTMRCQPILGHNTVFWYRQTMMQGLELLAYFRNRAPLDDSGMPKDRFSAEMPDATLATLKIQPSEPRDSAVYFCASGRGDQETQYFGPGTRLLVL.

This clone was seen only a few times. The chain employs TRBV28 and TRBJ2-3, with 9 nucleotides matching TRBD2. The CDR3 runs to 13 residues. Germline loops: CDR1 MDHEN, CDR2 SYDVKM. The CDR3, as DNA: TGTGTTACTAGCGGGCCGAGCACAGATACGCAGTATTTT. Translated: CVTSGPSTDTQYF.

The CDR3 DNA reads as TGTGCCAGTAGTTTTACAGCTCCCTTGAACACTGAAGCTTTCTTT. Its translation: CASSFTAPLNTEAFF. The chain links TRBV19 to TRBJ1-1; D is uncertain. V was clipped by 5 bases and J by 0 bases, with 13 bases between them. The V gene's germline CDR1 is LNHDA and CDR2 SQIVND (reference sequence). The CDR3 runs 15 residues.

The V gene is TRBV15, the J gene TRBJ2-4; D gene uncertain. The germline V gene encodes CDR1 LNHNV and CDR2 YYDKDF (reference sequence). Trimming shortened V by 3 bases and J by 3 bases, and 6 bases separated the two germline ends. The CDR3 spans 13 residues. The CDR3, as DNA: TGTGCCACCAGCAGCGGGCACAAAAACATTCAGTACTTC. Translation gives CATSSGHKNIQYF. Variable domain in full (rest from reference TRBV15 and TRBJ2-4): DAMVIQNPRYQVTQFGKPVTLSCSQTLNHNVMYWYQQKSSQAPKLLFHYYDKDFNNEADTPDNFQSRRPNTSFCFLDIRSPGLGDTAMYLCATSSGHKNIQYFGAGTRLSVL.

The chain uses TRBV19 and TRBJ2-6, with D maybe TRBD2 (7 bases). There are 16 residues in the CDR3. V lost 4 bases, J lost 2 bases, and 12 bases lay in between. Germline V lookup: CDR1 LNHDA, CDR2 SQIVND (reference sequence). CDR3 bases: TGTGCCAGTAGTAGAGGGGGGGTGGCTGGGGCCAACGTCCTGACTTTC. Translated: CASSRGGVAGANVLTF.

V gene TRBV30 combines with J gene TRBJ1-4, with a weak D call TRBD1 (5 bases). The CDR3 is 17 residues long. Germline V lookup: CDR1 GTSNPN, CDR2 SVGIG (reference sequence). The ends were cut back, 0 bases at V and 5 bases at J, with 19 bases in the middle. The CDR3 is CAWSVARMAGQNEKLFF. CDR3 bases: TGTGCCTGGAGTGTGGCGCGGATGGCAGGGCAGAATGAAAAACTGTTTTTT.

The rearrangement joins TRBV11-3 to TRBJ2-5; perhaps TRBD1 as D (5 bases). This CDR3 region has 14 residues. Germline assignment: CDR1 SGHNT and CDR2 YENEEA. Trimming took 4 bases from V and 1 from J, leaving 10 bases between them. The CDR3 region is CASSSRQTQETQYF. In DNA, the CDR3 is TGTGCCAGCAGCTCCCGACAGACCCAAGAGACCCAGTACTTC.

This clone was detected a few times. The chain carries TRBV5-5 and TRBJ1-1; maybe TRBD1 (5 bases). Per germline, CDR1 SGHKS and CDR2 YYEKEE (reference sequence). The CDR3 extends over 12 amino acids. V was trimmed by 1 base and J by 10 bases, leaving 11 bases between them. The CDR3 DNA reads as TGTGCCAGCAGCTTGCCGGGGGTGCGAGCTTTCTTT. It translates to CASSLPGVRAFF.

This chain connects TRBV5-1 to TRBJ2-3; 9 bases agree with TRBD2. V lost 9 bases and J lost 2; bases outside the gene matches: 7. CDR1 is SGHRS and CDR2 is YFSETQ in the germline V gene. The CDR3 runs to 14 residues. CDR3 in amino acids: CATKLAGYTDTQYF. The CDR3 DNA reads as TGCGCCACCAAACTAGCGGGTTACACAGATACGCAGTATTTT.

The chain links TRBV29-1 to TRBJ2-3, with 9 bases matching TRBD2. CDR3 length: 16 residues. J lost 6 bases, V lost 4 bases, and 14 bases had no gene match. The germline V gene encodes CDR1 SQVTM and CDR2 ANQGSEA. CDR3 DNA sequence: TGCAGCGTTGGGGGGACTAGCATATCCGCTCGCGATACGCAGTATTTT. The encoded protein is CSVGGTSISARDTQYF.

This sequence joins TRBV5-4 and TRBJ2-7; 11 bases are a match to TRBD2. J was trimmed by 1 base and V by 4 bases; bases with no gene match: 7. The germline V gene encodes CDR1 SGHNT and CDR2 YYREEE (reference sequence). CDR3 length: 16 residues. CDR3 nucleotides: TGTGCCAGCAGCCGCGGGACTAGCGGACCTTCCTACGAGCAGTACTTC. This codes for CASSRGTSGPSYEQYF.

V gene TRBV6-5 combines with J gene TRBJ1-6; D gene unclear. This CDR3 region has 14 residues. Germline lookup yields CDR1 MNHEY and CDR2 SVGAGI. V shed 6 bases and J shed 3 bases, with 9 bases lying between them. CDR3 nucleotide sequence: TGTGCCAGCAGAGGCTCTATCTATAATTCACCCCTCCACTTT. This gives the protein CASRGSIYNSPLHF.

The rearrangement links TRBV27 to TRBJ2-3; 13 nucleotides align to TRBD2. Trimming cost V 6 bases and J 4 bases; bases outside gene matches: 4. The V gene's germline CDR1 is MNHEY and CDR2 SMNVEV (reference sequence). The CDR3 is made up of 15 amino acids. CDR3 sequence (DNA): TGTGCCAGCAGACTAGCGGGGGGGTGGGCAGATACGCAGTATTTT. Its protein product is CASRLAGGWADTQYF.

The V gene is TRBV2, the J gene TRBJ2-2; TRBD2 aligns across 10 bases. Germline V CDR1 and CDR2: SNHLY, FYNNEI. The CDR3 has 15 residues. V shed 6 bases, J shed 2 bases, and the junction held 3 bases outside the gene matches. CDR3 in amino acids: CASRLAGVNTGELFF. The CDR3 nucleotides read TGTGCCAGCAGGCTAGCGGGAGTAAACACCGGGGAGCTGTTTTTT.

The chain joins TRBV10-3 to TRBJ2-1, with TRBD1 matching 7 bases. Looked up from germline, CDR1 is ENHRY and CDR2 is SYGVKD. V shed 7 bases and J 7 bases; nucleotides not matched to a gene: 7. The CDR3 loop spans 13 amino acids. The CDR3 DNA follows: TGTGCCATCAACGGGGACAGATCTAATGAGCAGTTCTTC. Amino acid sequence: CAINGDRSNEQFF.